This T cell receptor beta chain was obtained from a study of regulatory T cells in long-lasting Graves disease. Across the study: Over 5 years on antithyroid drugs plus positive TSH receptor antibodies marked Graves' disease as persistent.

CDR3-region Arm-PCR and iRepertoire HTBI primers produced the TCR beta libraries. TCRdb processed the multiplex PCR reads anew with MiXCR; each CDR3 protein has one entry. The sample has 600,000 to 800,000 distinct CDR3 sequences, approximately 31% seen once. Concerning this clonotype: What it binds is unknown.

Study observations and caveats: Persistent disease showed a preference for TRBV28, TRBJ1-2 and TRBJ2-5. The study found lower TCR diversity in persistent Graves' patients than in newly diagnosed ones.

Germline V gene lookup returns CDR1 MGHRA and CDR2 YSYEKL. Trimming left V 2 bases short and J 6 bases short, with 14 bases between. The CDR3 runs to 14 residues. Time point: persistent/refractory GD, antithyroid drugs over 5 years with positive TRAb. Construction of the TCR library relied on RNA isolated from PBMCs. Peripheral blood, at nine milliliters, went into EDTA tubes. This sample comprised peripheral blood mononuclear cells (PBMCs), obtained when the disease was refractory, from a patient treated with antithyroid drugs. This chain joins TRBV4-1 and TRBJ2-7; possible D gene TRBD2, 5 bases. The sequence was obtained from a female donor with Graves disease. DNA for the CDR3: TGCGCCAGCAGCCAACCTGAGGGCCGCCTCGAGCAGTACTTC. It codes for CASSQPEGRLEQYF.